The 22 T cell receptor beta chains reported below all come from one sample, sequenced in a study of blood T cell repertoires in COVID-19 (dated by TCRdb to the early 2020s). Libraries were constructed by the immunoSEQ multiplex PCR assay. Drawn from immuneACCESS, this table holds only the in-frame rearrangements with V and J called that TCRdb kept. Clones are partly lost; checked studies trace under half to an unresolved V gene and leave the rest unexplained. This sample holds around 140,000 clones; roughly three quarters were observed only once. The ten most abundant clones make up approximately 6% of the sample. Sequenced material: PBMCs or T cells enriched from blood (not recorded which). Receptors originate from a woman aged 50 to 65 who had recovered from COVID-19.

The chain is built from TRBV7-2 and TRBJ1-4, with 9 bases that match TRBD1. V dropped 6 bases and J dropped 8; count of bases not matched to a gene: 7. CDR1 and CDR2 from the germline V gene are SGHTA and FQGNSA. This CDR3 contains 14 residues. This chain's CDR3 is CASSFTGGGEKLFF. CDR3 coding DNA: TGTGCCAGCAGTTTCACAGGGGGCGGGGAAAAACTGTTTTTT.

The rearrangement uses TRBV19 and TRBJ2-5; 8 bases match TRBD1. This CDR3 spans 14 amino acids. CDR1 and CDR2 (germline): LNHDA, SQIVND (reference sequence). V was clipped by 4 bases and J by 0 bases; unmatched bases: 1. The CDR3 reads CASSRTGYQETQYF. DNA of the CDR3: TGTGCCAGTAGTAGGACAGGGTACCAAGAGACCCAGTACTTC.

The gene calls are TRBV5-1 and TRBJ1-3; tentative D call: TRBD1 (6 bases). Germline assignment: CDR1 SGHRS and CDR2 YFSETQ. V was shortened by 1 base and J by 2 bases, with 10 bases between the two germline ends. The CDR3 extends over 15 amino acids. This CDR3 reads CASSLMGAPGNTIYF. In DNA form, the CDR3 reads TGCGCCAGCAGCTTGATGGGGGCGCCTGGAAACACCATATATTTT. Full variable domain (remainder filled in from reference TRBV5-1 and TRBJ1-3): KAGVTQTPRYLIKTRGQQVTLSCSPISGHRSVSWYQQTPGQGLQFLFEYFSETQRNKGNFPGRFSGRQFSNSRSEMNVSTLELGDSALYLCASSLMGAPGNTIYFGEGSWLTVV.

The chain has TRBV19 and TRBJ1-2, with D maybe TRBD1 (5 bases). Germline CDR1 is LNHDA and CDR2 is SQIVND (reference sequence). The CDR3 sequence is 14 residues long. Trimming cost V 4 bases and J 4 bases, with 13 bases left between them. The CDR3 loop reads CASSTAPGGYGYTF. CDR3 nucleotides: TGTGCCAGTAGTACGGCCCCCGGGGGCTATGGCTACACCTTC.

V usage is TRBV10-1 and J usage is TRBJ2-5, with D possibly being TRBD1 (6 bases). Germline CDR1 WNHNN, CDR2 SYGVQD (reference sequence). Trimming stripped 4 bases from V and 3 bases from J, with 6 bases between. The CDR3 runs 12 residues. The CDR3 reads CASSAGEETQYF. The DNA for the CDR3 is TGCGCCAGCAGTGCAGGGGAAGAGACCCAGTACTTC.

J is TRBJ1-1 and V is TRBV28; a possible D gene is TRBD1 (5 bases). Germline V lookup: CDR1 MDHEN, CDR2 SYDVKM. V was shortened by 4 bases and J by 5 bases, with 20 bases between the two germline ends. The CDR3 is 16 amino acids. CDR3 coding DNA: TGTGCCAGCAGTTACCCCCGTGGACGGGGGGGGACTGAAGCTTTCTTT. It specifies CASSYPRGRGGTEAFF.

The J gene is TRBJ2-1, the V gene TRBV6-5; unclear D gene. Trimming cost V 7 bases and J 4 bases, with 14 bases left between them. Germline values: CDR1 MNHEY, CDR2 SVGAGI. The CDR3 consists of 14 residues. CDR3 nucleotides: TGTGCCAGCACAACGAGACAAGTTTACAATGAGCAGTTCTTC. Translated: CASTTRQVYNEQFF.

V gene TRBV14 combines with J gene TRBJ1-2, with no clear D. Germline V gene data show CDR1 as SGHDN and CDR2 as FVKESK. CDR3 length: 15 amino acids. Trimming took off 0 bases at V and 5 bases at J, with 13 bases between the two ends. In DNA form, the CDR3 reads TGTGCCAGCAGCCAAGATCTCAGGACTCTTTATGGCTACACCTTC. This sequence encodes CASSQDLRTLYGYTF.

The CDR3 nucleotides read TGTGCCAGCAGCACAGGGGGCCACGGCTACACCTTC. Translated: CASSTGGHGYTF. The V and J genes are TRBV12-3 or TRBV12-4 and TRBJ1-2; 9 nucleotides agree with TRBD1. Trimming removed 6 bases from V and 8 bases from J; junction bases left unmatched: 4. This CDR3 contains 12 residues.

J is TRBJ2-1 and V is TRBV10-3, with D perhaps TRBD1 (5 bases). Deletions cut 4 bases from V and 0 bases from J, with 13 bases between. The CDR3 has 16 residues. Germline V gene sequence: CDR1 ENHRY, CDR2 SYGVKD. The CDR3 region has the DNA TGTGCCATCAGTGGTGGACAACCGAGCTCCTACAATGAGCAGTTCTTC. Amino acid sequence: CAISGGQPSSYNEQFF.

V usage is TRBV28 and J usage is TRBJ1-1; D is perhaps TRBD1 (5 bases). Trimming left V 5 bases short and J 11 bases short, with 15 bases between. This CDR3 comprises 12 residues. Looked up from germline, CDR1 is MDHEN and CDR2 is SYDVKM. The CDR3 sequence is CASSPQGRSAFF. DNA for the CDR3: TGTGCCAGCAGTCCCCAGGGTAGGTCGGCTTTCTTT.

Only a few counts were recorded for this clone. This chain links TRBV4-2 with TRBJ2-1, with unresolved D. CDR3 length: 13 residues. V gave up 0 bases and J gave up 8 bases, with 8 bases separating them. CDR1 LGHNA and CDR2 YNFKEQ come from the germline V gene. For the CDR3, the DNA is TGTGCCAGCAGCCAAGATATGGGCTATGAGCAGTTCTTC. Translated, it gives CASSQDMGYEQFF.

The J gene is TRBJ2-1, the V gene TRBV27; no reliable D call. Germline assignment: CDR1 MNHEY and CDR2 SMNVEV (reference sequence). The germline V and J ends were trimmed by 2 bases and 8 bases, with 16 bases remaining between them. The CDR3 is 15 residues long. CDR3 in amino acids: CASSLPSALAYEQFF. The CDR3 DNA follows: TGTGCCAGCAGTTTACCCAGCGCCTTAGCATATGAGCAGTTCTTC.

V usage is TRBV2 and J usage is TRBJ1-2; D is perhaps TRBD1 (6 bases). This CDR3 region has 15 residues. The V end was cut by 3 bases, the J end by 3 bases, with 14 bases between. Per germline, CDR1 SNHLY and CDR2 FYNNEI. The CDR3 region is CASSEGRGLDYGYTF. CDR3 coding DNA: TGTGCCAGCAGTGAGGGCAGGGGCCTCGACTATGGCTACACCTTC.

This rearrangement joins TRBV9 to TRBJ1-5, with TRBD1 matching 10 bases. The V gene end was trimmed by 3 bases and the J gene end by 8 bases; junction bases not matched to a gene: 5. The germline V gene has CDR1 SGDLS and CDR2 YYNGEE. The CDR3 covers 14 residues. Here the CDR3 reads CASSAWDRGEPQHF. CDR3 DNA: TGTGCCAGCAGCGCGTGGGACAGGGGAGAGCCCCAGCATTTT.

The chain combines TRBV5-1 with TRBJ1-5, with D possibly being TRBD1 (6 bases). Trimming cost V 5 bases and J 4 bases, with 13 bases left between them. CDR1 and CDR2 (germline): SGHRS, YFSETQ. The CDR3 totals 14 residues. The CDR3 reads CASSPGGQNQPQHF. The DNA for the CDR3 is TGCGCCAGCAGTCCCGGAGGACAGAATCAGCCCCAGCATTTT. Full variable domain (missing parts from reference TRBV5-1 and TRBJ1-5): KAGVTQTPRYLIKTRGQQVTLSCSPISGHRSVSWYQQTPGQGLQFLFEYFSETQRNKGNFPGRFSGRQFSNSRSEMNVSTLELGDSALYLCASSPGGQNQPQHFGDGTRLSIL.

CDR3 region: CASSLWGGGNTIYF. The DNA of the CDR3 is TGTGCCAGCAGCTTATGGGGCGGCGGAAACACCATATATTTT. The chain has TRBV11-2 and TRBJ1-3; D possibly corresponds to TRBD1 (5 bases). The V end was cut by 2 bases, the J end by 4 bases, with 9 bases between. CDR3 length equals 14 residues. The germline V gene encodes CDR1 SGHAT and CDR2 FQNNGV.

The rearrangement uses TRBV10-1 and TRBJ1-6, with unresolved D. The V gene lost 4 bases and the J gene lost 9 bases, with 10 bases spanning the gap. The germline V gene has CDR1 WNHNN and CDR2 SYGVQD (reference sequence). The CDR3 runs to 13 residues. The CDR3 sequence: CASSAKRGSPLHF. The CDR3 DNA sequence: TGCGCCAGCAGTGCGAAGCGGGGTTCACCCCTCCACTTT.

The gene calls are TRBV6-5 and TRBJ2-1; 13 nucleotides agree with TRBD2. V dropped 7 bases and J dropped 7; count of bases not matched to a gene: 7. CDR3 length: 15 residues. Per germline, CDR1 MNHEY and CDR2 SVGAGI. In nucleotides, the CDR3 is TGTGCCAGCATCAAAACTAGCGGGGGGGCTAATGAGCAGTTCTTC. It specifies CASIKTSGGANEQFF.

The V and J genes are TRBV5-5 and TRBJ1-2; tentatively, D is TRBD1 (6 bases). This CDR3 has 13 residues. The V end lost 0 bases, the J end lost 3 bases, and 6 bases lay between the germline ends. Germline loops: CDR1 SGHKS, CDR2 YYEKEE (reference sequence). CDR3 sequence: CASSLGTDYGYTF. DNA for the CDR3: TGTGCCAGCAGCTTGGGGACAGACTATGGCTACACCTTC.

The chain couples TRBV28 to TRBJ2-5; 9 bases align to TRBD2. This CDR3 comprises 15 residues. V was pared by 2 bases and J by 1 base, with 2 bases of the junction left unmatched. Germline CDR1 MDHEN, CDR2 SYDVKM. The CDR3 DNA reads TGTGCCAGCAGTTTACTAGCGGGATCCCAAGAGACCCAGTACTTC. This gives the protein CASSLLAGSQETQYF.

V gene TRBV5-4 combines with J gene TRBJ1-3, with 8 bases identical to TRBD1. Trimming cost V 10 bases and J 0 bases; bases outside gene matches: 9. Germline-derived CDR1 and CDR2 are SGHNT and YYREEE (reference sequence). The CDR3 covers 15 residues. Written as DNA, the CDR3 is TGTGCCTACTTCGGACAGGGCCTCTCTGGAAACACCATATATTTT. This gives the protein CAYFGQGLSGNTIYF.